The next 19 T cell receptor beta chains were all read from a single sample in a study of identical twins. Each CDR3 protein is one row after TCRdb ran MiXCR on the 5' RACE reads. The sample contains approximately 210,000 distinct CDR3 sequences, roughly 10% of which appear only once. The specimen sequenced was memory (CD45RO+) T cells sorted from blood. All receptors derive from a woman aged 18-30 years in good health.

Ten or more counts support this clonotype. The V and J genes are TRBV9 and TRBJ1-4; D not resolved. The germline V gene has CDR1 SGDLS and CDR2 YYNGEE. The ends were cut back, 0 bases at V and 3 bases at J, with 12 bases in the middle. The CDR3 extends over 16 amino acids. The CDR3, as DNA: TGTGCCAGCAGCGTAGGTTCTGGGCAGTCTAATGAAAAACTGTTTTTT. It specifies CASSVGSGQSNEKLFF.

This clonotype was recorded at least ten times. The V and J genes are TRBV6-2 or TRBV6-3 and TRBJ2-1; 11 bases agree with TRBD2. The V gene's germline CDR1 is MNHEY and CDR2 SVGEGT. This CDR3 has 17 amino acids. J lost 6 bases, V lost 6 bases, and 13 bases had no gene match. The CDR3 coding sequence is TGTGCCAGCAGCACACCGACTAGCGGGAAGGGGCCCAATGAGCAGTTCTTC. It yields the protein CASSTPTSGKGPNEQFF.

This clonotype was picked up many times. The J gene is TRBJ1-2, the V gene TRBV5-1, with D unresolved. This CDR3 is built from 14 residues. Trimming took 0 bases from V and 8 from J, leaving 14 bases between them. Per germline, CDR1 SGHRS and CDR2 YFSETQ. CDR3 amino acids: CASSLAVGSDGYTF. CDR3 sequence (DNA): TGCGCCAGCAGCTTGGCCGTAGGGAGCGACGGCTACACCTTC.

Only a few counts were recorded for this clonotype. The chain joins TRBV7-3 to TRBJ1-1; a weak D match, TRBD1 (5 bases). V gave up 4 bases and J gave up 9 bases, with 18 bases separating them. The CDR3 contains 14 residues. Germline-derived CDR1 and CDR2 are SGHTA and FQGTGA. CDR3 sequence (DNA): TGTGCCAGCAGCTATTCGGGGGATGGGGCTCAAGCTTTCTTT. It specifies CASSYSGDGAQAFF.

The chain employs TRBV2 and TRBJ2-5; either TRBD1 or TRBD2 may supply D (5 bases each). The CDR3 is 14 amino acids. V was clipped by 4 bases and J by 5 bases, with 14 bases between them. CDR1 SNHLY and CDR2 FYNNEI come from the germline V gene. The CDR3 bases are TGTGCCAGCAGTGCTTTTCGGGACGCCGAGACCCAGTACTTC. Its translation: CASSAFRDAETQYF.

This clonotype was observed a few times. The V and J genes are TRBV14 and TRBJ2-1; 11 nucleotides line up with TRBD2. From germline, CDR1 is SGHDN and CDR2 FVKESK. The CDR3 length is 17 residues. Trimming took 1 base from V and 0 from J; bases not matched to a gene: 2. CDR3 in amino acids: CASSQGTSGHSYNEQFF. CDR3 DNA: TGTGCCAGCAGCCAAGGGACTAGCGGGCACTCCTACAATGAGCAGTTCTTC.

There are a few counts of this clonotype. The V and J genes are TRBV3-1 and TRBJ2-7; D gene uncertain. Trimming took 5 bases from V and 6 from J, leaving 11 bases between them. From germline, CDR1 is LGHDT and CDR2 YNNKEL (reference sequence). The CDR3 loop spans 12 amino acids. CDR3 DNA: TGTGCCAGCAGCAAAAAGATAGGCGAGCAGTACTTC. Translating it yields CASSKKIGEQYF.

This clonotype was observed a handful of times. The chain links TRBV12-3 or TRBV12-4 to TRBJ2-1, with 13 bases identical to TRBD2. CDR3 length: 17 amino acids. V trimming: 2 bases; J trimming: 6 bases; junction bases outside the gene matches: 7. This chain's CDR3 is CASSLPTSGRARNEQFF. DNA for the CDR3: TGTGCCAGCAGTTTACCAACTAGCGGGAGGGCCCGCAATGAGCAGTTCTTC.

This clonotype occurred a few times. The V and J genes are TRBV2 and TRBJ1-5, with 8 positions matching TRBD1. With 1 base clipped from V and 5 bases from J, the junction kept 13 bases outside the gene matches. The CDR3 totals 18 residues. The germline gives CDR1 SNHLY, CDR2 FYNNEI. DNA of the CDR3: TGTGCCAGCAGTGAAGGCAGGGGGCGTCGTCTCGGCGATCAGCCCCAGCATTTT. Translation: CASSEGRGRRLGDQPQHF. Drawing the rest from reference TRBV2 and TRBJ1-5, the complete variable domain is EPEVTQTPSHQVTQMGQEVILRCVPISNHLYFYWYRQILGQKVEFLVSFYNNEISEKSEIFDDQFSVERPDGSNFTLKIRSTKLEDSAMYFCASSEGRGRRLGDQPQHFGDGTRLSIL.

The chain combines TRBV7-2 with TRBJ2-7, with 10 nucleotides matching TRBD2. V shed 4 bases, J shed 5 bases, and the junction held 8 bases outside the gene matches. CDR1 and CDR2 (germline): SGHTA, FQGNSA. The CDR3 totals 15 residues. The CDR3 is CASSSQRLAGNEQYF. In nucleotides, the CDR3 is TGTGCCAGCAGCTCCCAGAGACTAGCGGGCAACGAGCAGTACTTC.

In its sample, this clonotype was seen many times. The V and J genes are TRBV9 and TRBJ2-3, with 11 bases aligning to TRBD2. CDR3 length equals 16 residues. Looked up from germline, CDR1 is SGDLS and CDR2 is YYNGEE. V trimming: 3 bases; J trimming: 3 bases; junction bases outside the gene matches: 6. The CDR3 sequence is CASSGLGLAGTDTQYF. CDR3 nucleotide sequence: TGTGCCAGCAGCGGCCTCGGACTAGCGGGTACAGATACGCAGTATTTT.

This clonotype appeared a few times. This sequence joins TRBV6-1 and TRBJ2-1, with 9 bases identical to TRBD2. This CDR3 spans 16 amino acids. Per germline, CDR1 MNHNS and CDR2 SASEGT. V was clipped by 3 bases and J by 7 bases; unmatched bases: 10. The CDR3 DNA reads as TGTGCCAGCAGTGATCCGCGGGGGGGCGTAGAGAATGAGCAGTTCTTC. Translating gives CASSDPRGGVENEQFF.

This clonotype was seen more than once but under ten times. Here the CDR3 reads CASSQTGGGTGELFF. DNA of the CDR3: TGTGCCAGCAGCCAAACAGGGGGCGGCACCGGGGAGCTGTTTTTT. J is TRBJ2-2 and V is TRBV3-1; 9 bases align to TRBD1. This CDR3 region has 15 residues. Germline V gene lookup returns CDR1 LGHDT and CDR2 YNNKEL (reference sequence). V lost 2 bases and J lost 4; bases outside the gene matches: 2.

This rearrangement joins TRBV5-1 to TRBJ1-4, with D perhaps matching TRBD1 (5 bases). This CDR3 has 14 residues. The V gene's germline CDR1 is SGHRS and CDR2 YFSETQ. Trimming took off 0 bases at V and 7 bases at J, with 10 bases between the two ends. CDR3 coding DNA: TGCGCCAGCAGCTTGGAAGGCGGGACTGAAAAACTGTTTTTT. Protein: CASSLEGGTEKLFF.

This clonotype has a count of ten or more. The chain employs TRBV5-1 and TRBJ2-3; D uncertain. The CDR3 is 15 residues long. Looked up from germline, CDR1 is SGHRS and CDR2 is YFSETQ. Deletions cut 0 bases from V and 0 bases from J, with 8 bases between. This chain's CDR3 is CASSLADPSTDTQYF. For the CDR3, the DNA is TGCGCCAGCAGCTTGGCAGACCCTAGCACAGATACGCAGTATTTT.

In its sample, this clonotype was seen many times. The chain links TRBV29-1 to TRBJ1-2; D might be TRBD1 (6 bases). The V gene's germline CDR1 is SQVTM and CDR2 ANQGSEA. The CDR3 runs 14 residues. V was pared by 3 bases and J by 4 bases, with 15 bases between. This CDR3 is CSVDEGGWSYGYTF. DNA for the CDR3: TGCAGCGTTGACGAGGGGGGCTGGAGCTATGGCTACACCTTC.

This chain links TRBV7-3 with TRBJ2-5; 8 nucleotides match TRBD2. Germline CDR1 is SGHTA and CDR2 is FQGTGA. Trimming removed 5 bases from V and 5 bases from J; junction bases left unmatched: 13. The CDR3 runs 16 residues. The CDR3 loop is CASSPGLAHQGETQYF. The CDR3 bases are TGTGCCAGCAGCCCCGGACTAGCCCACCAAGGGGAGACCCAGTACTTC.

The chain carries TRBV6-1 and TRBJ2-7, with D unclear. Looked up from germline, CDR1 is MNHNS and CDR2 is SASEGT. The CDR3 is made up of 13 amino acids. V was cut by 6 bases and J by 6 bases, with 15 bases left in between. The CDR3, as DNA: TGTGCCAGCAGGCCCGGTGGAGCGATCGAGCAGTACTTC. Its translation is CASRPGGAIEQYF.

The chain combines TRBV20-1 with TRBJ2-1; 9 bases are a match to TRBD1. Trimming took 6 bases from V and 4 from J; bases not matched to a gene: 7. Germline lookup yields CDR1 DFQATT and CDR2 SNEGSKA (reference sequence). CDR3 length: 14 residues. CDR3 amino acids: CSAITGGAYNEQFF. The CDR3 nucleotides read TGCAGTGCCATCACAGGGGGCGCGTACAATGAGCAGTTCTTC.